Here is one T cell receptor beta chain with its context. The clone's antigen remains unknown. One base away there is no much larger clone; base qualities are not given. This record belongs to a study of T cell repertoires in cytomegalovirus infection (dated by TCRdb to between 2018 and 2021). About the study as a whole: Donor HLA type was relevant to the analysis, as public TCR beta signatures indicated carriage of CMV infection together with the matching HLA type.

Sequencing was performed on an Illumina HiSeq 1500. TCRdb's own reprocessing of the public reads used fastp at Q25 and MiXCR and kept productive beta chains. Identical CDR3 protein sequences are pooled into one entry, listed with their most common genes and DNA. The sample contains roughly 300,000 distinct CDR3 sequences, more than 8% of them found a single time. Together, the top ten hold around 4.5% of the sample. The research as a whole found: The ex vivo response was dominated by HLA-C-restricted CMV-specific TCR beta clonotypes, which also provided the single most frequent clonotype in two of eight donors. Cumulative frequency of public TCR beta family members discriminated carriers of CMV infection plus the relevant HLA type in this cohort and an independent 352-donor cohort.

Looking up the germline V gene yields CDR1 MNHEY and CDR2 SVGAGI. From cysteine to phenylalanine, the CDR3 is 13 amino acids long. Kept here is only the CDR3 DNA, which spans 39 bases and is read in frame from base 1. The junction shows trimming of 0 bases on V and 6 bases on J, plus 6 bases between the germline ends. The sequence was obtained from a human donor in good health (CMV status not recorded). Some clones in this sample may be carry-over from other donors' samples. The rearranged segments are TRBV6-5 and TRBJ1-5, with no D gene named confidently. The sample consisted of PBMCs. CDR3 protein: CASSYSFGQPQHF. The bases are TGTGCCAGCAGTTACTCGTTCGGTCAGCCCCAGCATTTT.